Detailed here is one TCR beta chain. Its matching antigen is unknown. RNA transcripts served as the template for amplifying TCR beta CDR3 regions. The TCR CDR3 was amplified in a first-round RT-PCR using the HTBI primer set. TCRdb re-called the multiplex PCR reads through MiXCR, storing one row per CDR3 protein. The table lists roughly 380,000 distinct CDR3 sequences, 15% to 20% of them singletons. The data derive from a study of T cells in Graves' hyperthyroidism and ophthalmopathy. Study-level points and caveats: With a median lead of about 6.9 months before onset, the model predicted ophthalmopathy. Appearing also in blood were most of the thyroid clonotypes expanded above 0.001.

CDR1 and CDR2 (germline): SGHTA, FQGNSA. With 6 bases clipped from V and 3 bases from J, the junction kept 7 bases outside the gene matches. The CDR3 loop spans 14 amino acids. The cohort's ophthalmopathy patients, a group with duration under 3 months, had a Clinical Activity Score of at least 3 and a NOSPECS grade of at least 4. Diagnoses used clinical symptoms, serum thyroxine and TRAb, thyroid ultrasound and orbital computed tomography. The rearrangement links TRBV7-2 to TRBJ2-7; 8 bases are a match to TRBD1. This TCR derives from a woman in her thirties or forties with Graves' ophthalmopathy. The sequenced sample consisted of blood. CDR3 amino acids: CASSLRTGIYEQYF. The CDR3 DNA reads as TGTGCCAGCAGTTTGCGGACAGGGATCTACGAGCAGTACTTC. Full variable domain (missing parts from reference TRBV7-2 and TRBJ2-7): GAGVSQSPSNKVTEKGKDVELRCDPISGHTALYWYRQSLGQGLEFLIYFQGNSAPDKSGLPSDRFSAERTGGSVSTLTIQRTQQEDSAVYLCASSLRTGIYEQYFGPGTRLTVT.